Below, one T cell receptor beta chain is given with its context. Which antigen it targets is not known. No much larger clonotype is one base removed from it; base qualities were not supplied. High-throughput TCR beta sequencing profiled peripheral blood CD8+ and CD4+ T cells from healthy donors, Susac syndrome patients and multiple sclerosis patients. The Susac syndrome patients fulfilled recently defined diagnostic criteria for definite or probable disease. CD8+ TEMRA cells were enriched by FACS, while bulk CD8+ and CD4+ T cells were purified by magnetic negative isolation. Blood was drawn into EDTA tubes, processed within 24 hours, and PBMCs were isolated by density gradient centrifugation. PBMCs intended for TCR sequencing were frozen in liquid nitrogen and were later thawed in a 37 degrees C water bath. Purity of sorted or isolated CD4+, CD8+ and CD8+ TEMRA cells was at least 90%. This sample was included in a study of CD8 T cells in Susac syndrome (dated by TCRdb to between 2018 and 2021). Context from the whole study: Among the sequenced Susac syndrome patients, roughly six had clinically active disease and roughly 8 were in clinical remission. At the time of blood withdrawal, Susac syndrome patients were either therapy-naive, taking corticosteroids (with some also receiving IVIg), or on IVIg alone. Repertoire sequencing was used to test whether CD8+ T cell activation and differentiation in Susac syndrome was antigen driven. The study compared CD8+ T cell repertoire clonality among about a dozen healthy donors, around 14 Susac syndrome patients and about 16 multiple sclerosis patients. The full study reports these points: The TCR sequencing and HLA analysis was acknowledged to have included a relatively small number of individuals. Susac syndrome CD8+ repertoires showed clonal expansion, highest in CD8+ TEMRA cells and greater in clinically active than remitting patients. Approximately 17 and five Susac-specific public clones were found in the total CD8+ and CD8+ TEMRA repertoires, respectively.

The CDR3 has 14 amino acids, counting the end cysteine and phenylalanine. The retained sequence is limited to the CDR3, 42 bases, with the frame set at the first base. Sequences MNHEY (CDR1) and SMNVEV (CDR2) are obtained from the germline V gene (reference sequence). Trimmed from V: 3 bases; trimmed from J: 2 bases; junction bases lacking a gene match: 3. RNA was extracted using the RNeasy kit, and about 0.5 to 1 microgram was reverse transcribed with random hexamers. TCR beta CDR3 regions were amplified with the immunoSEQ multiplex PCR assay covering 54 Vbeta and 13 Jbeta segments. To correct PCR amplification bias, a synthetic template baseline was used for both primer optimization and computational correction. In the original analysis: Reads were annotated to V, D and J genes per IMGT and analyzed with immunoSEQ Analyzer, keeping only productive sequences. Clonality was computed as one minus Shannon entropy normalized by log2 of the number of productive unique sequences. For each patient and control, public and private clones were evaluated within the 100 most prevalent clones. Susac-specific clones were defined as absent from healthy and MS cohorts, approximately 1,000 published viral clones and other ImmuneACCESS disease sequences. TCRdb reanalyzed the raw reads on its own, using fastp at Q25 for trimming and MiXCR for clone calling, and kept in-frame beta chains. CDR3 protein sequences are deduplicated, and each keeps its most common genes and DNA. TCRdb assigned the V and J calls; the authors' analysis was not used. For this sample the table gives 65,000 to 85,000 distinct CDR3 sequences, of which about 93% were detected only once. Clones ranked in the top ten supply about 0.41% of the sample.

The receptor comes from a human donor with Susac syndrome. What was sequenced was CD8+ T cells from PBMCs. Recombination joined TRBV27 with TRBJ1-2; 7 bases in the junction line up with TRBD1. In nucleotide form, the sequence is TGTGCCAGCAGTTTGACAGGGTCGAACTATGGCTACACCTTC. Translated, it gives CASSLTGSNYGYTF.